This T cell receptor (beta chain) was observed in a study of T cell responses to AZD1222 COVID-19 vaccine. Study-wide points: Repertoire sampling was restricted to post-peak T cell response timepoints. Seropositive AZD1222 recipients at baseline numbered only 6 or 7. It should be noted that donors were predominantly white British and more often female, and clonal diversity was possibly underestimated. Reportedly, nearly half of unique spike TCRs recognized epitopes outside B.1.351/B.1.1.7 mutations.

A remark on this clone: Its antigen is undetermined.

Sequenced by immunoSEQ multiplex PCR; TCRdb stores in-frame clones only, minus some. The sample lists approximately 120,000 clones, roughly 90% seen once, with 4.5% to 6.5% in the top ten. This specimen was peripheral blood, taken 28 days after the second AZD1222 dose. This TCR came from an adult who received the AZD1222 COVID-19 vaccine.

The DNA for the CDR3 is TGTGCCAGCAGCCCTAGCGGGGGGGCCTCCTACAATGAGCAGTTCTTC. Encoded protein: CASSPSGGASYNEQFF. The rearrangement links TRBV11-3 to TRBJ2-1; TRBD2 aligns across 12 bases. J gave up 0 bases and V 5 bases, and 2 bases lay outside the gene matches. Germline-derived CDR1 and CDR2 are SGHNT and YENEEA. The length of the CDR3 is 16 residues.